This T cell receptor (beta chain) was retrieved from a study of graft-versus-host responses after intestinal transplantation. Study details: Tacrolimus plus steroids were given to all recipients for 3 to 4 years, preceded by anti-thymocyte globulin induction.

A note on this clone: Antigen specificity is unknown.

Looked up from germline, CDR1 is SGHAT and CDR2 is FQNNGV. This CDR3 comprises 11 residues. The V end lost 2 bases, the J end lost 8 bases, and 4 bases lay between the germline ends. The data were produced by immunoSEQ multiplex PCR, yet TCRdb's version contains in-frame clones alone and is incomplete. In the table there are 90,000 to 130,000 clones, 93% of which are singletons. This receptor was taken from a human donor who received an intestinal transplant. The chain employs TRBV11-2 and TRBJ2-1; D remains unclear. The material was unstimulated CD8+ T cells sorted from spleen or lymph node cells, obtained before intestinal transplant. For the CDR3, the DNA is TGTGCCAGCAGCTTATACGATGAGCAGTTCTTC. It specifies CASSLYDEQFF.